Below are 10 T cell receptor beta chains sequenced from a single sample in a study of T cell repertoires in cytomegalovirus infection (dated 2019 in TCRdb). What these receptors recognize is not known. Sequenced using an Illumina HiSeq 1500. TCRdb took the public reads, trimmed them with fastp at Q25, ran MiXCR for clone calling and kept in-frame beta chains. Entries that share a CDR3 protein sequence are merged under the most common genes and DNA. The sample records 900,000 to 950,000 distinct CDR3 sequences, roughly 31% of which are singletons. Of the sample, more than 12% falls within the top ten clones. The treatment or condition tag for this specimen amounts to: in vitro stimulation with specific CMV peptide epitopes to enrich CMV-specific T cells. Specimen: cultured CD8+ T cells from PBMCs, collected from culture after CMV antigen stimulation. These receptors were taken from a human donor in good health (CMV status not recorded). Some clones in this sample may be carry-over from other donors' samples.

This clonotype was counted a few times. V and J are TRBV6-1 and TRBJ1-1; D is uncertain. The CDR3 is 14 residues long. Trimming shortened V by 4 bases and J by 0 bases, and 9 bases separated the two germline ends. Germline CDR1 reads MNHNS; CDR2 reads SASEGT. The CDR3 nucleotides read TGTGCCAGCAGTGTGCGGCAGTTGAACACTGAAGCTTTCTTT. Protein: CASSVRQLNTEAFF.

V usage is TRBV19 and J usage is TRBJ2-7; D possibly corresponds to TRBD2 (6 bases). The CDR3 loop spans 14 amino acids. The ends were cut back, 1 base at V and 5 bases at J, with 12 bases in the middle. CDR1 and CDR2 from the germline V gene are LNHDA and SQIVND (reference sequence). CDR3 nucleotides: TGTGCCAGTAGTATAGGGAGCGGGCCGCACGAGCAGTACTTC. Translated, it gives CASSIGSGPHEQYF.

The rearrangement links TRBV28 to TRBJ2-1, with D possibly being TRBD1 (5 bases). Germline V gene data show CDR1 as MDHEN and CDR2 as SYDVKM. The V end was cut by 2 bases, the J end by 6 bases, with 14 bases between. CDR3 length equals 15 residues. In DNA, the CDR3 is TGTGCCAGCAGTTTAGGGCTAGGGGTCCGCAATGAGCAGTTCTTC. Encoded protein: CASSLGLGVRNEQFF.

The rearrangement joins TRBV7-2 to TRBJ2-3; 12 bases are a match to TRBD2. The CDR3 contains 16 residues. Trimming took 4 bases from V and 6 from J; bases not matched to a gene: 8. CDR1 is SGHTA, CDR2 FQGNSA, per germline. The chain's CDR3 is CASSSGPGLAGDTQYF. In nucleotides, the CDR3 is TGTGCCAGCAGCTCCGGACCGGGACTAGCGGGCGATACGCAGTATTTT. Full variable domain (remainder filled in from reference TRBV7-2 and TRBJ2-3): GAGVSQSPSNKVTEKGKDVELRCDPISGHTALYWYRQSLGQGLEFLIYFQGNSAPDKSGLPSDRFSAERTGGSVSTLTIQRTQQEDSAVYLCASSSGPGLAGDTQYFGPGTRLTVL.

The CDR3 loop reads CASSLPTLAGESDTQYF. The CDR3 DNA sequence: TGCGCCAGCAGCTTGCCGACTTTAGCGGGGGAGTCAGATACGCAGTATTTT. The chain uses TRBV5-1 and TRBJ2-3, with 9 bases that match TRBD2. The CDR3 runs to 17 residues. Germline assignment: CDR1 SGHRS and CDR2 YFSETQ. V gave up 1 base and J gave up 4 bases; unmatched junction bases: 10.

The chain couples TRBV4-1 to TRBJ1-2; the D gene is possibly TRBD1 (5 bases). CDR1 is MGHRA and CDR2 is YSYEKL in the germline V gene. V was pared by 0 bases and J by 1 base, with 9 bases between. This CDR3 spans 15 amino acids. Here the CDR3 reads CASSQESRVNYGYTF. The CDR3 DNA reads TGCGCCAGCAGCCAAGAGAGCAGGGTTAACTATGGCTACACCTTC.

This clonotype was seen only a few times. The chain uses TRBV4-2 and TRBJ1-1, with D perhaps TRBD1 (5 bases). The CDR3 has 18 amino acids. With 3 bases removed from V and 4 bases from J, the gap between germline ends came to 24 bases. CDR1 and CDR2 (germline): LGHNA, YNFKEQ. For the CDR3, the DNA is TGTGCCAGCAGCCAGGGATTCCGGGACCATCCCTTAAGCACTGAAGCTTTCTTT. This gives the protein CASSQGFRDHPLSTEAFF.

J is TRBJ2-2 and V is TRBV15; 10 nucleotides align to TRBD1. The CDR3 loop spans 17 amino acids. Germline V gene data show CDR1 as LNHNV and CDR2 as YYDKDF (reference sequence). V shed 4 bases and J 7 bases; nucleotides not matched to a gene: 12. CDR3 amino acids: CATSTRGDRGNGGELFF. The CDR3, as DNA: TGTGCCACCAGCACCAGAGGGGACAGGGGAAACGGCGGGGAGCTGTTTTTT.

This clonotype was counted between two and nine times. The chain uses TRBV24-1 and TRBJ1-5, with D hard to call. The V end was cut by 6 bases, the J end by 0 bases, with 8 bases between. The CDR3 is made up of 14 amino acids. The V gene's germline CDR1 is KGHDR and CDR2 SFDVKD. The CDR3 DNA reads TGTGCCACCAGTCCGGGATCTAGCAATCAGCCCCAGCATTTT. Its protein product is CATSPGSSNQPQHF.

This clonotype was seen only once. The chain recombines TRBV27 with TRBJ2-1; D remains unclear. The CDR3 length is 14 residues. Germline CDR1 is MNHEY and CDR2 is SMNVEV (reference sequence). The V and J ends lost 6 bases and 5 bases respectively, with 14 bases between them. CDR3 coding DNA: TGTGCCAGCAGCGGGCGGAGCCATGACAATGAGCAGTTCTTC. Amino acids: CASSGRSHDNEQFF.